The rows below give T cell receptor beta chains drawn from one sample of a study of cytotoxic CD8 clonotypes in ibrutinib-treated CLL. TCRdb's table, derived via immunoSEQ multiplex PCR, lists solely in-frame clones and lacks some. The table shows over 95,000 clones, with roughly 60% occurring only once. Material: PBMCs, obtained after 24 months of ibrutinib treatment. The receptors shown here come from a human donor with chronic lymphocytic leukemia. The CDR3 runs from the conserved cysteine through the conserved F or W. The D gene is left open where the match is weak. Rows give clone size only sometimes, using once, few, many, or a class for an expanded clone.

d_call,clone_size,j_call,v_call,cdr3_nt,cdr3_aa
NA,NA,TRBJ1-1,TRBV30,TGTGCCTGCTCTACAGGTCCTGAAGCTTTCTTT,CACSTGPEAFF
NA,NA,TRBJ2-4,TRBV9,TGTGCCAGCAGCCCGCTGTCCGGGACGGCCGGGGTTCAGTACTTC,CASSPLSGTAGVQYF
TRBD1,many,TRBJ2-7,TRBV11-1,TGTGCCAGCAGCTCGTGGGACAGGGACTACGAGCAGTACTTC,CASSSWDRDYEQYF
TRBD1,once,TRBJ1-5,TRBV5-5,TGTGCCAGCAGTCATAGACAGGGTGATCCCAATCAGCCCCAGCATTTT,CASSHRQGDPNQPQHF
TRBD1,NA,TRBJ1-5,TRBV7-7,TGTGCTAGCAGCTTAGACAGGGCCAAAAATCAGCCCCAGCATTTT,CASSLDRAKNQPQHF
NA,NA,TRBJ1-1,TRBV10-3,TGTGCCATCAGCGACATTATGGACACTGAAGCTTTCTTT,CAISDIMDTEAFF
NA,NA,TRBJ1-5,TRBV5-6,TGTGCCAGCAGCTTCGGAGGGAGCAATCAGCCCCAGCATTTT,CASSFGGSNQPQHF
TRBD2,NA,TRBJ2-6,TRBV7-6,TGTGCCAGCAGCCTCGGGGGGGCCTCTGGGGCCAACGTCCTGACTTTC,CASSLGGASGANVLTF
NA,NA,TRBJ2-1,TRBV30,TGTGCCTGGAGTGTACTTGAGACCAATGAGCAGTTCTTC,CAWSVLETNEQFF
NA,NA,TRBJ1-5,TRBV7-2,TGTGCCAGCAGCTACACGGGGAATCAGCCCCAGCATTTT,CASSYTGNQPQHF
NA,NA,TRBJ2-3,TRBV9,TGTGCCAGCAGCGTAGAGATGGATACGCAGTATTTT,CASSVEMDTQYF
NA,once,TRBJ2-2,TRBV2,TGTGCCAGCAGTGACTTTGCGAGGTTGGGCGGGGAGCTGTTTTTT,CASSDFARLGGELFF
NA,few,TRBJ2-6,TRBV5-1,TGCGCCAGCAGCTTTGGGACGGCTCTCAACGTCCTGACTTTC,CASSFGTALNVLTF
NA,NA,TRBJ2-7,TRBV27,TGTGCCAGCAGTTTATCGAGGGATTACGAGCAGTACTTC,CASSLSRDYEQYF
NA,NA,TRBJ2-1,TRBV7-3,TGTGCCAGCAGTTCGGACAGCACGAGCTCCTACAATGAGCAGTTCTTC,CASSSDSTSSYNEQFF
NA,NA,TRBJ2-7,TRBV14,TGTGCCAGCAGCCTACCGGGACACCGAGGGAACTACGAGCAGTACTTC,CASSLPGHRGNYEQYF
TRBD2,NA,TRBJ2-7,TRBV25-1,TGTGCCAGCAGTGAGGGGGGGTACGAGCAGTACTTC,CASSEGGYEQYF
TRBD2,NA,TRBJ2-2,TRBV5-1,TGCGCCAGCAGCCCGCGACTAGCGGGGGGCACAGGCACCGGGGAGCTGTTTTTT,CASSPRLAGGTGTGELFF
TRBD1,many,TRBJ1-6,TRBV7-9,TGTGCCAGCAGCTCAGGACAGGCTAATTCACCCCTCCACTTT,CASSSGQANSPLHF
TRBD1,NA,TRBJ2-1,TRBV4-2,TGTGCCAGCAGCCAAGGGACAGGGCAACGGTCCTACAATGAGCAGTTCTTC,CASSQGTGQRSYNEQFF
NA,NA,TRBJ2-7,TRBV5-1,TGCGCCAGCAGCTTATTCAGGGGCTCCTCCTACGAGCAGTACTTC,CASSLFRGSSYEQYF
NA,NA,TRBJ2-3,TRBV7-9,TGTGCCAGCAGCTATCAGGGAACGAAAGTGGATACGCAGTATTTT,CASSYQGTKVDTQYF
NA,NA,TRBJ1-4,TRBV30,TGTGCCTGGAGTGTACGGAGGGGGGAATCGGAAAAACTGTTTTTT,CAWSVRRGESEKLFF
TRBD2,NA,TRBJ2-3,TRBV5-1,TGCGCCAGCAGCTTAAGCGGGGGCGGTCACGCAGATACGCAGTATTTT,CASSLSGGGHADTQYF
NA,many,TRBJ2-1,TRBV5-1,TGCGCCAGCAGCTTGGACACTAGCATAGTCAATGAGCAGTTCTTC,CASSLDTSIVNEQFF
NA,once,TRBJ2-6,TRBV29-1,TGCAGCGTTGAAGACAGGAGGGCCAACGTCCTGACTTTC,CSVEDRRANVLTF
NA,few,TRBJ2-2,TRBV30,TGTGCCTGGAAAAGACCAGGGACCGGGGAGCTGTTTTTT,CAWKRPGTGELFF
TRBD1,NA,TRBJ2-1,TRBV7-2,TGTGCCAGCAGCCGGGACAGGACAAAGAATGAGCAGTTCTTC,CASSRDRTKNEQFF
NA,NA,TRBJ1-1,TRBV7-8,TGTGCCAGCAGCTCCCAGGGGAACACTGAAGCTTTCTTT,CASSSQGNTEAFF
TRBD1,NA,TRBJ1-4,TRBV5-4,TGTGCCAGCAGCTTGAAACAGGGGGAGGAAAAACTGTTTTTT,CASSLKQGEEKLFF
NA,many,TRBJ1-2,TRBV15,TGTGCCACCAGCAGACAAGACAGCCAGGGTGGCTACACCTTC,CATSRQDSQGGYTF
NA,NA,TRBJ2-5,TRBV7-3,TGTGCCAGCAGCCGTTCAGGAAGCGGTACAGAGACCCAGTACTTC,CASSRSGSGTETQYF
NA,NA,TRBJ1-2,TRBV2,TGTGCCAGCAGTCCGGTTGGTGAGGTCTATGGCTACACCTTC,CASSPVGEVYGYTF
NA,once,TRBJ1-2,TRBV19,TGTGCCAGTAGTATTGACGGAGATCGTTTCTATGGCTACACCTTC,CASSIDGDRFYGYTF
NA,few,TRBJ2-7,TRBV7-9,TGTGCCAGCAGCTTAGGCGGGGCAGCCTACGAGCAGTACTTC,CASSLGGAAYEQYF